The 9 T cell receptor beta chains below all came from one sample that was sequenced in a study of cytomegalovirus exposure and HLA in healthy donors (dated by TCRdb to about 2017). Library prep was done by the immunoSEQ multiplex PCR assay. A mixture of 60 forward primers for TCR Vbeta segments and 13 reverse primers for TCR Jbeta segments was used in the multiplex PCR. The clones in this table, taken by TCRdb from immuneACCESS, are in-frame only. Not every clone is retained; where verified, under half of the shortfall comes from an unresolved V gene, and the cause of the rest is unknown. The sample table shows over 110,000 clones, and around 73% are seen once. The biggest ten clones account for about 1.2% of the sample. What was sequenced was PBMCs. The source of these receptors is a woman in her 40s in good health and CMV-seronegative.

J is TRBJ2-3 and V is TRBV9; weak D call: TRBD1 (5 bases). Germline lookup yields CDR1 SGDLS and CDR2 YYNGEE. CDR3 length equals 13 residues. The V gene lost 5 bases and the J gene lost 0 bases, with 7 bases spanning the gap. CDR3 region: CASRGVSTDTQYF. Here the CDR3 DNA reads TGTGCCAGCAGAGGGGTTAGCACAGATACGCAGTATTTT.

The J gene is TRBJ2-1, the V gene TRBV5-4; TRBD2 matches 13 bases. V was pared by 5 bases and J by 6 bases, with 14 bases of the junction left unmatched. This CDR3 has 18 residues. Germline V gene lookup returns CDR1 SGHNT and CDR2 YYREEE (reference sequence). The CDR3: CASSSSITSGGAGNEQFF. CDR3 coding DNA: TGTGCCAGCAGTTCTTCTATTACTAGCGGGGGGGCCGGCAATGAGCAGTTCTTC.

The V call is TRBV5-1, the J call TRBJ1-1; D is perhaps TRBD1 (5 bases). The CDR3 runs to 16 residues. V lost 4 bases and J lost 1, with 17 bases in between. Germline loops: CDR1 SGHRS, CDR2 YFSETQ. The CDR3 DNA sequence: TGCGCCAGCAGCGTTGGGACTTTCAGGAAGAACACTGAAGCTTTCTTT. It translates to CASSVGTFRKNTEAFF.

The rearrangement uses TRBV5-4 and TRBJ2-2; D not certain. Looked up from germline, CDR1 is SGHNT and CDR2 is YYREEE (reference sequence). The ends were cut back, 0 bases at V and 6 bases at J, with 9 bases in the middle. The CDR3 totals 14 residues. The CDR3, as DNA: TGTGCCAGCAGCTTGGCGGGTTCCCCCGGGGAGCTGTTTTTT. Encoded protein: CASSLAGSPGELFF.

V is TRBV10-3 and J is TRBJ1-6, with 8 bases aligning to TRBD1. CDR3 length equals 14 residues. V was clipped by 10 bases and J by 9 bases; unmatched bases: 11. Per germline, CDR1 ENHRY and CDR2 SYGVKD. CDR3 loop: CATSPGQDTSPLHF. In DNA form, the CDR3 reads TGTGCCACTTCTCCGGGACAGGACACTTCACCCCTCCACTTT.

This clone appeared a few times. This sample also contains other DNA sequences that code for the same CDR3. This sequence joins TRBV2 and TRBJ1-1, with 7 bases matching TRBD1. V dropped 6 bases and J dropped 1; count of bases not matched to a gene: 2. CDR3 length: 13 residues. CDR1 SNHLY and CDR2 FYNNEI come from the germline V gene. DNA of the CDR3: TGTGCCAGCAGGAGGGACAGGAACACTGAAGCTTTCTTT. It encodes CASRRDRNTEAFF.

V gene TRBV6-1 combines with J gene TRBJ2-1; no clear D gene. This CDR3 contains 12 residues. With 6 bases removed from V and 7 bases from J, the gap between germline ends came to 10 bases. Germline CDR1 MNHNS, CDR2 SASEGT. The CDR3 bases are TGTGCCAGCAGCTCCCGTCGTAATGAGCAGTTCTTC. This sequence encodes CASSSRRNEQFF.

Details on this clone: Other DNA sequences of this sample code for an identical CDR3. The chain joins TRBV7-9 to TRBJ1-4, with a tentative D call TRBD1 (5 bases). CDR1 and CDR2 (germline): SEHNR, FQNEAQ (reference sequence). The CDR3 is 15 residues long. With 2 bases removed from V and 5 bases from J, the gap between germline ends came to 12 bases. CDR3 in amino acids: CASSLIGRANEKLFF. CDR3 in DNA: TGTGCCAGCAGCTTAATTGGCAGGGCAAATGAAAAACTGTTTTTT.

This chain connects TRBV9 to TRBJ2-3, with no clear D. The V end lost 0 bases, the J end lost 8 bases, and 13 bases lay between the germline ends. The germline gives CDR1 SGDLS, CDR2 YYNGEE. The CDR3 contains 14 residues. CDR3 nucleotide sequence: TGTGCCAGCAGCGTAGAATCGTCCGGCGGTACGCAGTATTTT. This sequence encodes CASSVESSGGTQYF. The full variable domain, completed using reference TRBV9 and TRBJ2-3, is DSGVTQTPKHLITATGQRVTLRCSPRSGDLSVYWYQQSLDQGLQFLIQYYNGEERAKGNILERFSAQQFPDLHSELNLSSLELGDSALYFCASSVESSGGTQYFGPGTRLTVL.